These T cell receptor beta chains were read from a single sample in a study of shared clonotypes between healthy human individuals. Some clones are missing from TCRdb's copy, which holds only in-frame ones; the method was immunoSEQ multiplex PCR. The sample has roughly 2.1 million clones; approximately 94% are singletons. Material: naive CD8+ T cells from PBMCs. The source of these receptors is a man aged 18 to 30 in good health. Some clones in this sample may be carry-over from other donors' samples. The CDR3 runs from the conserved cysteine through the conserved F or W. The D gene is left open where the match is weak. Not every row has a clone size; where given, it reads once, few, many or a size class.

D,size,length,V,J,CDR3,DNA
.,.,13,TRBV5-4,TRBJ2-7,CASSLDLGYEQYF,TGTGCCAGCAGCTTGGACCTAGGCTACGAGCAGTACTTC
TRBD2,.,16,TRBV11-2,TRBJ2-4,CASSPARGWAKNIQYF,TGTGCCAGCAGCCCAGCGCGGGGGTGGGCCAAAAACATTCAGTACTTC
.,.,14,TRBV27,TRBJ1-3,CASSQKFSGNTIYF,TGTGCCAGCAGCCAAAAGTTCTCTGGAAACACCATATATTTT
.,.,13,TRBV10-1,TRBJ2-3,CASSEMVSFEQYF,TGCGCCAGCAGTGAAATGGTCTCCTTTGAGCAGTATTTT
TRBD2,.,16,TRBV6-1,TRBJ2-1,CASSVRGTSGSDEQFF,TGTGCCAGCAGTGTAAGGGGGACTAGCGGGAGCGATGAGCAGTTCTTC
TRBD1,.,13,TRBV6-1,TRBJ1-2,CASRSRDSYGYTF,TGTGCCAGCAGGAGCCGGGACAGCTATGGCTACACCTTC
.,.,14,TRBV5-6,TRBJ2-7,CASSWDPEGNEQYF,TGTGCCAGCAGCTGGGACCCCGAGGGTAACGAGCAGTACTTC
TRBD1,.,14,TRBV19,TRBJ1-1,CASRETGTGHGAFF,TGTGCCAGTAGGGAAACCGGGACAGGCCACGGGGCTTTCTTT
TRBD1,.,18,TRBV4-3,TRBJ2-2,CASSSPAGGEQLPGELFF,TGCGCCAGCAGCTCGCCAGCAGGGGGCGAACAACTACCCGGGGAGCTGTTTTTT
TRBD1,.,15,TRBV27,TRBJ2-2,CASTSGTGVTGELFF,TGTGCCAGCACTTCCGGGACAGGGGTGACCGGGGAGCTGTTTTTT
.,once,13,TRBV19,TRBJ1-1,CASTATPNTEAFF,TGTGCCAGTACCGCGACACCGAACACTGAAGCTTTCTTT
.,.,14,TRBV29-1,TRBJ2-1,CSVEFGRGGNEQFF,TGCAGCGTTGAGTTCGGCAGGGGAGGGAATGAGCAGTTCTTC
TRBD2,.,15,TRBV27,TRBJ2-7,CASRPRTSGNYEQYF,TGTGCCAGCAGACCCAGGACTAGCGGGAACTACGAGCAGTACTTC
TRBD1,.,15,TRBV6-5,TRBJ1-6,CASSTGQGGDSPLHF,TGTGCCAGCAGTACCGGACAGGGTGGCGATTCACCCCTCCACTTT
.,.,12,TRBV30,TRBJ2-3,CAWSVRTDTQYF,TGTGCCTGGAGTGTACGGACAGATACGCAGTATTTT
TRBD2,.,15,TRBV19,TRBJ2-5,CASSIGAGGQETQYF,TGTGCCAGTAGTATTGGGGCGGGAGGCCAAGAGACCCAGTACTTC
TRBD2,once,16,TRBV27,TRBJ2-7,CASSSRAGTPTYEQYF,TGTGCCAGCAGTAGTCGAGCGGGGACGCCGACCTACGAGCAGTACTTC
.,.,14,TRBV27,TRBJ1-1,CASSQGLPNTEAFF,TGTGCCAGCAGTCAGGGGTTACCGAACACTGAAGCTTTCTTT
.,few,12,TRBV9,TRBJ1-1,CASSRGDTEAFF,TGTGCCAGCAGCCGTGGGGACACTGAAGCTTTCTTT
TRBD1,.,18,TRBV4-1,TRBJ2-1,CASSLEAGTGVSYNEQFF,TGCGCCAGCAGCCTAGAGGCTGGGACAGGGGTTTCCTACAATGAGCAGTTCTTC
.,few,13,TRBV30,TRBJ1-1,CAWSVEHSLAAFF,TGTGCCTGGAGTGTGGAACACTCACTAGCGGCTTTCTTT
TRBD1,.,14,TRBV10-3,TRBJ1-3,CAISEGGQGNTIYF,TGTGCCATCAGTGAAGGGGGACAGGGAAACACCATATATTTT
.,.,15,TRBV27,TRBJ2-5,CASSLRIGTQETQYF,TGTGCCAGCAGTTTGCGGATCGGGACCCAAGAGACCCAGTACTTC
.,.,15,TRBV4-1,TRBJ1-5,CASSPRELGNQPQHF,TGCGCCAGCAGCCCGAGGGAATTGGGCAATCAGCCCCAGCATTTT
.,.,14,TRBV30,TRBJ2-7,CAWNGGTDVYEQYF,TGTGCCTGGAACGGCGGGACGGACGTCTACGAGCAGTACTTC
.,.,13,TRBV25-1,TRBJ2-1,CATIGDPYNEQFF,TGTGCCACGATCGGGGACCCATACAATGAGCAGTTCTTC